The 32 T cell receptor beta chains listed next were all sequenced from one sample in a study of response to subunit inactivated influenza vaccine. TCRdb redid the calling of the RT-PCR reads with MiXCR, one entry per CDR3 protein. The table shows about 540,000 distinct CDR3 sequences, with roughly 25% occurring only once. The same specimen was also included in a second study, on T cells expressing NK-cell markers. In that study: Scientists made TCR beta cDNA using 5'RACE template switching with UMIs.

Sequences were derived from CD4+ T cells sorted from PBMCs, sampled approximately 13 days after vaccination. All receptors derive from a man aged 50-59 years who received an inactivated influenza vaccine.

The chain uses TRBV19 and TRBJ2-3; no firm D call. Germline V gene data show CDR1 as LNHDA and CDR2 as SQIVND (reference sequence). This CDR3 has 15 residues. Deletions cut 5 bases from V and 1 base from J, with 13 bases between. CDR3 coding DNA: TGTGCCAGTAGTGTTTTTACTGCGGGCACAGATACGCAGTATTTT. Translated: CASSVFTAGTDTQYF.

Only a few counts were recorded for this clonotype. The chain employs TRBV10-3 and TRBJ1-1, with 7 bases that match TRBD1. The V gene end was trimmed by 2 bases and the J gene end by 2 bases; junction bases not matched to a gene: 2. CDR1 and CDR2 (germline): ENHRY, SYGVKD. The CDR3 runs 14 residues. The CDR3 sequence: CAISEAGGNTEAFF. The DNA for the CDR3 is TGTGCCATCAGTGAGGCAGGGGGAAACACTGAAGCTTTCTTT.

This clonotype was recorded many times. The rearrangement links TRBV3-1 to TRBJ1-1, with TRBD1 matching over 10 bases. With 1 base clipped from V and 8 bases from J, the junction kept 7 bases outside the gene matches. Germline CDR1 is LGHDT and CDR2 is YNNKEL (reference sequence). The CDR3 contains 15 residues. The CDR3 coding sequence is TGTGCCAGCAGCCAAGTACCGGGACAGGGGTCCGAAGCTTTCTTT. This translates into CASSQVPGQGSEAFF.

This clonotype was counted only a few times. The chain joins TRBV19 to TRBJ2-1; 8 nucleotides line up with TRBD2. The CDR3 sequence is 12 residues long. Germline-derived CDR1 and CDR2 are LNHDA and SQIVND (reference sequence). The chain's CDR3 is CGSGGQYNEQFF. The CDR3 coding sequence is TGTGGGAGCGGGGGCCAATACAATGAGCAGTTCTTC. The whole variable domain, remainder taken from reference TRBV19 and TRBJ2-1, is DGGITQSPKYLFRKEGQNVTLSCEQNLNHDAMYWYRQDPGQGLRLIYYSQIVNDFQKGDIAEGYSVSREKKESFPLTVTSAQKNPTAFYLCGSGGQYNEQFFGPGTRLTVL.

This clonotype has at least ten counts. J is TRBJ1-1 and V is TRBV20-1; possibly TRBD1 for D (6 bases). Trimming took 3 bases from V and 0 from J, leaving 11 bases between them. Germline V gene lookup returns CDR1 DFQATT and CDR2 SNEGSKA (reference sequence). The CDR3 extends over 14 amino acids. The CDR3 loop is CSARSGGLNTEAFF. In DNA, the CDR3 is TGCAGTGCTAGGTCCGGGGGGCTGAACACTGAAGCTTTCTTT.

The rearrangement links TRBV7-9 to TRBJ2-2; no clear D. Germline values: CDR1 SEHNR, CDR2 FQNEAQ (reference sequence). The V end was cut by 6 bases, the J end by 1 base, with 12 bases between. There are 15 residues in the CDR3. The CDR3 DNA is TGTGCCAGCAGTTTATCTTTCAAGAACACCGGGGAGCTGTTTTTT. It encodes CASSLSFKNTGELFF.

This clonotype was counted between two and nine times. The chain is built from TRBV5-6 and TRBJ2-5, with a possible D match to TRBD2 (6 bases). V was shortened by 3 bases and J by 2 bases, with 17 bases between the two germline ends. Germline V gene sequence: CDR1 SGHDT, CDR2 YYEEEE. The CDR3 sequence is 16 residues long. CDR3 DNA sequence: TGTGCCAGCAGCTCGACTTGGACGGGACTTCAAGAGACCCAGTACTTC. Protein sequence: CASSSTWTGLQETQYF.

The V call is TRBV7-2, the J call TRBJ2-3; 8 bases match TRBD2. J gave up 2 bases and V 2 bases, and 6 bases lay outside the gene matches. This CDR3 spans 16 amino acids. From germline, CDR1 is SGHTA and CDR2 FQGNSA. CDR3 protein: CASSLFRGGITDTQYF. CDR3 DNA: TGTGCCAGCAGCTTATTTCGGGGGGGAATCACAGATACGCAGTATTTT.

This rearrangement joins TRBV20-1 to TRBJ2-7, with TRBD2 matching over 10 bases. CDR3 length: 13 amino acids. The V and J ends lost 5 bases and 4 bases, in that order; junction bases with no gene match: 5. Germline V CDR1 and CDR2: DFQATT, SNEGSKA (reference sequence). CDR3 loop: CSALAGEMYEQYF. CDR3 in DNA: TGCAGTGCTCTAGCGGGAGAGATGTACGAGCAGTACTTC.

This clonotype was seen at least ten times. V gene TRBV5-1 combines with J gene TRBJ1-4; TRBD1 matches 7 bases. CDR1 and CDR2 (germline): SGHRS, YFSETQ. V shed 4 bases and J 7 bases; nucleotides not matched to a gene: 4. This CDR3 spans 13 amino acids. CDR3 nucleotides: TGCGCCAGCAGCCCCGGGACAGCTGAAAAACTGTTTTTT. Translated, it gives CASSPGTAEKLFF. The entire variable domain, with the rest obtained from reference TRBV5-1 and TRBJ1-4, is as follows: KAGVTQTPRYLIKTRGQQVTLSCSPISGHRSVSWYQQTPGQGLQFLFEYFSETQRNKGNFPGRFSGRQFSNSRSEMNVSTLELGDSALYLCASSPGTAEKLFFGSGTQLSVL.

This clonotype was found a few times. Written as DNA, the CDR3 is TGTGCCAGCAGCTCAGGAAGCGGGAGGGGAAGCGATGAGCAGTTCTTC. Translated: CASSSGSGRGSDEQFF. The chain is built from TRBV7-2 and TRBJ2-1, with 10 bases matching TRBD2. This CDR3 has 16 residues. Germline V CDR1 and CDR2: SGHTA, FQGNSA. The V and J ends lost 4 bases and 8 bases, in that order; junction bases with no gene match: 11.

The sample holds a few counts of this clonotype. The chain links TRBV7-9 to TRBJ1-1; TRBD1 aligns across 8 bases. In germline, CDR1 is SEHNR, CDR2 FQNEAQ (reference sequence). This CDR3 is built from 16 residues. The junction had 10 bases not matched to a gene; V was cut back by 7 bases and J by 0 bases. The CDR3 nucleotides read TGTGCCAGCACCGCGGGGACAGGAACCTTGAACACTGAAGCTTTCTTT. Residues: CASTAGTGTLNTEAFF.

This clonotype has only a few counts. The gene calls are TRBV25-1 and TRBJ2-7; 9 nucleotides agree with TRBD2. In germline, CDR1 is MGHDK, CDR2 SYGVNS. The CDR3 spans 14 residues. Trimming at V came to 6 bases and at J to 7 bases, leaving 10 bases not matched to a gene. The CDR3 protein is CASRMAGGPWEQYF. CDR3 bases: TGTGCCAGCAGAATGGCGGGAGGGCCTTGGGAGCAGTACTTC.

This chain links TRBV30 with TRBJ1-5; a weak D match, TRBD1 (5 bases). Deletions cut 0 bases from V and 2 bases from J, with 14 bases between. Germline-derived CDR1 and CDR2 are GTSNPN and SVGIG (reference sequence). There are 16 residues in the CDR3. CDR3: CAWSVGGSRGNQPQHF. CDR3 sequence (DNA): TGTGCCTGGAGTGTTGGAGGGTCCAGGGGCAATCAGCCCCAGCATTTT.

This clonotype occurred many times. The chain carries TRBV5-1 and TRBJ2-7; TRBD1 is a possible D gene (6 bases). Per the germline V gene, CDR1 is SGHRS and CDR2 is YFSETQ. V gave up 4 bases and J gave up 0 bases, with 14 bases separating them. The CDR3 is 15 residues long. The CDR3 bases are TGCGCCAGCAGCGTCGGGACACCGAGCTCCTACGAGCAGTACTTC. Translated: CASSVGTPSSYEQYF.

This clonotype occurred a few times. The chain combines TRBV9 with TRBJ2-7, with 10 bases lining up with TRBD2. The ends lost 2 bases at V and 6 bases at J; junction bases unmatched: 2. CDR3 length equals 13 residues. Germline V CDR1 and CDR2: SGDLS, YYNGEE. This CDR3 is CASSVRTSGEQYF. The CDR3 bases are TGTGCCAGCAGCGTGAGGACTAGCGGCGAGCAGTACTTC.

The chain couples TRBV25-1 to TRBJ2-7; 8 nucleotides line up with TRBD2. V dropped 4 bases and J dropped 5; count of bases not matched to a gene: 7. This CDR3 is built from 14 residues. Germline V gene sequence: CDR1 MGHDK, CDR2 SYGVNS. CDR3 residues: CASSASGGSHEQYF. In DNA, the CDR3 is TGTGCCAGCAGTGCCTCGGGAGGGTCCCACGAGCAGTACTTC.

The V and J genes are TRBV10-3 and TRBJ2-1, with D perhaps matching TRBD1 or TRBD2 (5 bases each). Germline assignment: CDR1 ENHRY and CDR2 SYGVKD. The CDR3 extends over 15 amino acids. The germline V and J ends were trimmed by 9 bases and 0 bases, with 15 bases remaining between them. This CDR3 reads CAIDSGTSSYNEQFF. The CDR3 DNA sequence: TGTGCCATTGACTCCGGGACCAGCTCCTACAATGAGCAGTTCTTC.

In its sample, this clonotype was seen a few times. The rearrangement uses TRBV20-1 and TRBJ1-4; D uncertain. Germline V gene data show CDR1 as DFQATT and CDR2 as SNEGSKA (reference sequence). This CDR3 is built from 14 residues. Trimming took off 1 base at V and 5 bases at J, with 11 bases between the two ends. CDR3: CSARGLTTNEKLFF. The CDR3 nucleotides read TGCAGTGCTAGAGGTCTCACCACGAATGAAAAACTGTTTTTT.

Points on this clonotype: A much larger clone lies a single base off, so this may be a read error. V and J are TRBV29-1 and TRBJ2-3; the match to TRBD1 covers 11 bases. V lost 7 bases to trimming and J lost 5 bases; unmatched junction nucleotides: 8. Germline V gene lookup returns CDR1 SQVTM and CDR2 ANQGSEA. This CDR3 spans 14 amino acids. The DNA for the CDR3 is TGCAGCGCCACGGGACAGGGGGTCAAAGATACGCAGTATTTT. Amino acids: CSATGQGVKDTQYF.

This clonotype was seen more than once but under ten times. The chain combines TRBV7-2 with TRBJ2-2; TRBD2 might be the D (6 bases). The CDR3 length is 13 residues. The V gene lost 5 bases and the J gene lost 5 bases, with 9 bases spanning the gap. CDR1 and CDR2 from the germline V gene are SGHTA and FQGNSA. In nucleotides, the CDR3 is TGTGCCAGCAGCCGTAGCGGTACCGGGGAGCTGTTTTTT. Amino acids: CASSRSGTGELFF.

J is TRBJ2-7 and V is TRBV20-1; 7 bases match TRBD2. Germline V CDR1 and CDR2: DFQATT, SNEGSKA (reference sequence). This CDR3 contains 13 residues. After removal of 4 bases from V and 3 bases from J, the junction contained 6 bases not matched to a gene. The CDR3 bases are TGCAGTGCTACTAGCGGAGCCTACTACGAGCAGTACTTC. As protein: CSATSGAYYEQYF.

Ten or more counts support this clonotype. The chain combines TRBV28 with TRBJ2-1; the D gene is possibly TRBD2 (6 bases). Germline V gene data show CDR1 as MDHEN and CDR2 as SYDVKM. CDR3 length: 14 residues. V shed 6 bases and J shed 5 bases, with 14 bases lying between them. The CDR3 DNA reads as TGTGCCAGCAGCCCAAGACTAGTCAACAATGAGCAGTTCTTC. Its translation is CASSPRLVNNEQFF.

This clonotype was detected only a few times. The chain is built from TRBV3-1 and TRBJ2-7; 7 nucleotides align to TRBD2. V shed 3 bases, J shed 1 base, and the junction held 6 bases outside the gene matches. This CDR3 spans 15 amino acids. Germline CDR1 reads LGHDT; CDR2 reads YNNKEL (reference sequence). CDR3 sequence reads: CASSHGLGSSYEQYF. The CDR3 DNA sequence: TGTGCCAGCAGCCACGGACTAGGTTCTTCCTACGAGCAGTACTTC.

This clonotype was detected once. The chain joins TRBV24-1 to TRBJ2-3; 7 bases match TRBD1. This CDR3 comprises 16 residues. The V segment lost 3 bases and the J segment 0 bases; nucleotides outside the gene matches: 5. Germline CDR1 reads KGHDR; CDR2 reads SFDVKD. The CDR3 region is CATSDPGTESTDTQYF. The CDR3 DNA follows: TGTGCCACCAGTGATCCCGGGACAGAGAGCACAGATACGCAGTATTTT.

The chain combines TRBV3-1 with TRBJ2-1; 7 positions match TRBD1. The trim removed 3 bases at V and 7 bases at J, leaving 6 bases unmatched. The germline V gene has CDR1 LGHDT and CDR2 YNNKEL (reference sequence). This CDR3 is built from 14 residues. The CDR3 reads CASSHRQGFNEQFF. The CDR3 DNA sequence: TGTGCCAGCAGCCACAGACAGGGATTTAATGAGCAGTTCTTC.

The rearrangement joins TRBV6-2 or TRBV6-3 to TRBJ2-7, with no clear D. CDR3 length equals 13 residues. Between the trimmed V and J ends, which lost 6 bases and 2 bases, there was a span of 11 bases. Looked up from germline, CDR1 is MNHEY and CDR2 is SVGEGT. CDR3 sequence (DNA): TGTGCCAGCAGGCGAGACGGAGCCTACGAGCAGTACTTC. It specifies CASRRDGAYEQYF.

In this sample, this clonotype turned up a few times. The V gene is TRBV9, the J gene TRBJ2-5, with D maybe TRBD1 (6 bases). The CDR3 loop spans 16 amino acids. Between the trimmed V and J ends, which lost 0 bases and 2 bases, there was a span of 14 bases. Germline V gene data show CDR1 as SGDLS and CDR2 as YYNGEE. CDR3 in DNA: TGTGCCAGCAGCGTAGGGACAGCCGTAGGTCAAGAGACCCAGTACTTC. It encodes CASSVGTAVGQETQYF.

The CDR3: CASSPTAGYGNTEAFF. In DNA form, the CDR3 reads TGTGCCAGCAGTCCTACTGCGGGATACGGGAACACTGAAGCTTTCTTT. The chain is built from TRBV6-4 and TRBJ1-1; D unresolved. Germline CDR1 is MRHNA and CDR2 is SNTAGT. This CDR3 is 16 amino acids long. V dropped 5 bases and J dropped 1 base, with 17 bases sitting between them.

This clonotype was seen repeatedly, ten times or more. The rearrangement joins TRBV11-2 to TRBJ2-7, with D possibly TRBD2 on 6 matching bases. Germline V gene lookup returns CDR1 SGHAT and CDR2 FQNNGV. V dropped 5 bases and J dropped 2 bases, with 16 bases sitting between them. This CDR3 contains 15 residues. This CDR3 reads CASSPGSAGTYEQYF. CDR3 DNA sequence: TGTGCCAGCAGCCCGGGGTCGGCGGGGACCTACGAGCAGTACTTC.

Ten or more counts support this clonotype. The chain has TRBV9 and TRBJ2-1, with a weak D call TRBD2 (5 bases). CDR1 is SGDLS and CDR2 is YYNGEE in the germline V gene. Trimming left V 0 bases short and J 6 bases short, with 7 bases between. The CDR3 has 13 residues. Here the CDR3 DNA reads TGTGCCAGCAGCGTAGCGGGGAGCAATGAGCAGTTCTTC. Amino acid sequence: CASSVAGSNEQFF.

This chain links TRBV7-2 with TRBJ1-5; no reliable D call. Germline V CDR1 and CDR2: SGHTA, FQGNSA. Trimming took 4 bases from V and 1 from J, leaving 11 bases between them. CDR3 size: 15 residues. For the CDR3, the DNA is TGTGCCAGCAGCTCCAATGGGCCGAGCAATCAGCCCCAGCATTTT. Translation: CASSSNGPSNQPQHF.